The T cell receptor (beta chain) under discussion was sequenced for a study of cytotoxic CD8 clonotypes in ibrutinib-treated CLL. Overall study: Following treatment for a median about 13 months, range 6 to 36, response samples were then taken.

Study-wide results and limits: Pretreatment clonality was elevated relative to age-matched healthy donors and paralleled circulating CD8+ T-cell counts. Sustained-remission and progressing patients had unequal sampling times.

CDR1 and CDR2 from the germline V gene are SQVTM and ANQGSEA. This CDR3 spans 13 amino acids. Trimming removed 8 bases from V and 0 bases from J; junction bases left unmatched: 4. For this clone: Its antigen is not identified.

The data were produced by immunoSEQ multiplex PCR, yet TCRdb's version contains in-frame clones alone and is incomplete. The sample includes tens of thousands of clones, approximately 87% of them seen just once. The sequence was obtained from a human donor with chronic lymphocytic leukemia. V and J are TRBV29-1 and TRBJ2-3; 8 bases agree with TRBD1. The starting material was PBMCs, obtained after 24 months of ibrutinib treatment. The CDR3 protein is CSKRTGSTDTQYF. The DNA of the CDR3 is TGCAGCAAACGGACAGGGAGCACAGATACGCAGTATTTT.